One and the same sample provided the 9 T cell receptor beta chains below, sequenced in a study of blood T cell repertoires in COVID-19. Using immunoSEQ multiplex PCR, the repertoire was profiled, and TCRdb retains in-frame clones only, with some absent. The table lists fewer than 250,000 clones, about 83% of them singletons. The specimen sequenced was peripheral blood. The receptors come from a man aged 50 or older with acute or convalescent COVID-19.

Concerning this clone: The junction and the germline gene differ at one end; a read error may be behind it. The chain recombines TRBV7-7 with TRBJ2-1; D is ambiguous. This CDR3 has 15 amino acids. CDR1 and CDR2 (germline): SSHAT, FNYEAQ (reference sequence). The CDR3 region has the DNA TGTGCTAGCAGCTTAGGGTGGGCATCGTACAATGAGCAGTTCTTC. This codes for CASSLGWASYNEQFF.

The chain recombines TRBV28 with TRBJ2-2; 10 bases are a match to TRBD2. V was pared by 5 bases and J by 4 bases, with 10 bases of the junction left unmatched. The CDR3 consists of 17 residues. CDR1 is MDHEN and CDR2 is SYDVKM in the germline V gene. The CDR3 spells CASSETRLAGVTGELFF. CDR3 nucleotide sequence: TGTGCCAGCAGTGAAACCCGACTAGCGGGCGTCACCGGGGAGCTGTTTTTT.

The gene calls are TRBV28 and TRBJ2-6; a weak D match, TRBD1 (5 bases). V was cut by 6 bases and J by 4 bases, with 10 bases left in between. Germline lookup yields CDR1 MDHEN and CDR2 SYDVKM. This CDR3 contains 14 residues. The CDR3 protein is CASSQGGGANVLTF. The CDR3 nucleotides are TGTGCCAGCAGCCAGGGCGGCGGGGCCAACGTCCTGACTTTC.

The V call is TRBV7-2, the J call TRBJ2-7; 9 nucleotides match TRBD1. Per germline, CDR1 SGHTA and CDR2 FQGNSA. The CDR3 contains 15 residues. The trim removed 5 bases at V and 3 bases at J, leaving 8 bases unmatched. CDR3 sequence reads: CASSREGQGGYEQYF. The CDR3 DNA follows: TGTGCCAGCAGCAGAGAGGGACAGGGCGGCTACGAGCAGTACTTC.

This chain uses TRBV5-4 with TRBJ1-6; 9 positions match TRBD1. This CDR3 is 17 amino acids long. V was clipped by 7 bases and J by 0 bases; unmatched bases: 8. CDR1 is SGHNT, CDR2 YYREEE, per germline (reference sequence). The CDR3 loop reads CASVDLTGGSYNSPLHF. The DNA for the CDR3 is TGTGCCAGCGTAGACTTGACAGGGGGCTCCTATAATTCACCCCTCCACTTT.

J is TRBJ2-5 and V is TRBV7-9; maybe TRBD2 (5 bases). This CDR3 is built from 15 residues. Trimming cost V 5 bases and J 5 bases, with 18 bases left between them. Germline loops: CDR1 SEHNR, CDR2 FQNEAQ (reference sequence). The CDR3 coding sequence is TGTGCCAGCAGCCCCGGGCGGCCGGGGAAGGAGACCCAGTACTTC. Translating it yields CASSPGRPGKETQYF. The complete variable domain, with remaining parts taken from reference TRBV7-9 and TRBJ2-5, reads DTGVSQNPRHKITKRGQNVTFRCDPISEHNRLYWYRQTLGQGPEFLTYFQNEAQLEKSRLLSDRFSAERPKGSFSTLEIQRTEQGDSAMYLCASSPGRPGKETQYFGPGTRLLVL.

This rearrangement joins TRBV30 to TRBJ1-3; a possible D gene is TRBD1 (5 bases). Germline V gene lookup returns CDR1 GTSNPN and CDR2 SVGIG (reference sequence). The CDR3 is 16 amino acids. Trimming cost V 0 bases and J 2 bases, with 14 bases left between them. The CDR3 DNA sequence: TGTGCCTGGAGTGTACTTCTCGGGGGGACTGGAAACACCATATATTTT. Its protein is CAWSVLLGGTGNTIYF.

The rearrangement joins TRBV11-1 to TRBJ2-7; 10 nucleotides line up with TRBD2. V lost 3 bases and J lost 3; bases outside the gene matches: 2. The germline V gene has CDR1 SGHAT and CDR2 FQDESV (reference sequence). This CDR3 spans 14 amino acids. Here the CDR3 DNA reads TGTGCCAGCAGCTTCCCTAGCGGGAGCTACGAGCAGTACTTC. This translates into CASSFPSGSYEQYF.

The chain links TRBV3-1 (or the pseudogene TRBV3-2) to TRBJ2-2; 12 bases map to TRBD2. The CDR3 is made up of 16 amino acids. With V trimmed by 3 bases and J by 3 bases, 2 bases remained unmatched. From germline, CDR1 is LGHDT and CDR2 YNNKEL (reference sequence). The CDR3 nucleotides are TGTGCCAGCAGCCACGGACTAGCGGGGCACACCGGGGAGCTGTTTTTT. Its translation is CASSHGLAGHTGELFF.